Detailed here is one T cell receptor (beta chain). Its antigen is as yet unknown. This entry comes from a study of cytomegalovirus exposure and HLA in healthy donors. Study at large: Inside one of the first data releases sat about 85 million unique TCRs taken from HLA-typed donors. Regarding the study as a whole: The study carried out a later analysis of TCR beta sequences. It associated some 17,000 of them with specific HLA alleles at a false discovery rate of 0.05.

The primer mix had 60 Vbeta and 13 Jbeta primers. The repertoire was sequenced with immunoSEQ multiplex PCR; TCRdb's copy has only in-frame clones and lacks some. The sample records 110,000 or so clones, 60% to 80% being singletons. Trimming pared 5 bases from V and 4 bases from J, leaving 14 bases between. This CDR3 comprises 14 residues. CDR1 is MNHEY and CDR2 is SVGAGI in the germline V gene. V is TRBV6-5 and J is TRBJ1-2, with D perhaps matching TRBD1 (5 bases). Material for sequencing was PBMCs. The origin of this receptor is a man aged 18 to 35 in good health and CMV-seropositive. CDR3 DNA sequence: TGTGCCAGCAGTGAAGGACAACTCATCTATGGCTACACCTTC. The encoded protein is CASSEGQLIYGYTF.